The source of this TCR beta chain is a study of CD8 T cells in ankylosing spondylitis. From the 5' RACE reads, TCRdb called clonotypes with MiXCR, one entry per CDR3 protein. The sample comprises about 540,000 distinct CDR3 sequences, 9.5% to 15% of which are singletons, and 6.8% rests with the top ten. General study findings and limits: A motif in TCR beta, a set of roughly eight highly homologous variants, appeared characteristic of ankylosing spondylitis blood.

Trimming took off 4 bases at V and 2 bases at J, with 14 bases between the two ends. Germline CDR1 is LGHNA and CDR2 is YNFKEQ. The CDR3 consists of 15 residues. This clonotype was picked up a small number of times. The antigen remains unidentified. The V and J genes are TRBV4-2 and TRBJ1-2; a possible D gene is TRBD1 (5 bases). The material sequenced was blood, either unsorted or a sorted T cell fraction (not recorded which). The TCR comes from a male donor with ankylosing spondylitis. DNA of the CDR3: TGTGCCAGCAGCCGAGACCGGGGGGGGAACTATGGCTACACCTTC. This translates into CASSRDRGGNYGYTF.